The rows below give T cell receptor beta chains drawn from one sample of a study of blood T cell repertoires in COVID-19. Assay: immunoSEQ multiplex PCR; the TCRdb copy retains only in-frame clones and omits some. There are about 160,000 clones in the sample; roughly 89% occur only once, and under 13% lies in the top ten. Sequencing was carried out using peripheral blood. These receptors originate from a woman in her 70s with COVID-19, enrolled during active disease. Each CDR3 is given with its conserved first and last residue. Each record gives: clone size, J gene, V gene, D gene, CDR3 protein, CDR3 DNA. D genes are given only for firm matches. Not all rows give a size; the values are once, few, many and, for expanded clones, a class.

.	TRBJ2-6	TRBV7-2	TRBD1	CASSLATGVANVLTF	TGTGCCAGCAGCTTAGCAACAGGGGTGGCCAACGTCCTGACTTTC
once	TRBJ2-1	TRBV19	.	CASSGQGYNEQFF	TGTGCCAGTAGTGGCCAGGGCTACAATGAGCAGTTCTTC
.	TRBJ2-1	TRBV25-1	TRBD2	CASSELVASGDNEQFF	TGTGCCAGCAGTGAATTGGTGGCTAGCGGAGACAATGAGCAGTTCTTC
.	TRBJ2-5	TRBV13	.	CASSLSGARAIETQYF	TGTGCCAGCAGCTTATCAGGCGCCCGCGCCATAGAGACCCAGTACTTC
.	TRBJ1-2	TRBV27	.	CASSSSGGVGYTF	TGTGCCAGCAGTTCATCTGGGGGGGTAGGCTACACCTTC
.	TRBJ1-2	TRBV28	.	CASSPPGHNAGYTF	TGTGCCAGCAGCCCACCGGGACACAACGCTGGCTACACCTTC
medium-sized	TRBJ2-7	TRBV6-5	TRBD1	CASSRTGSYEQYF	TGTGCCAGCAGCCGGACAGGCTCCTACGAGCAGTACTTC
.	TRBJ1-5	TRBV19	.	CASTAAVSNQPQHF	TGTGCCAGTACGGCGGCAGTTAGCAATCAGCCCCAGCATTTT
.	TRBJ1-4	TRBV5-6	.	CASSLPGARNEKLFF	TGTGCCAGCAGCTTGCCAGGGGCTAGAAATGAAAAACTGTTTTTT
few	TRBJ1-6	TRBV6-6	.	CASNMDINNSPLHF	TGTGCCAGCAACATGGACATCAATAATTCACCCCTCCACTTT
few	TRBJ2-5	TRBV5-1	.	CASSLDRYTQETQYF	TGCGCCAGCAGCTTGGACAGGTACACCCAAGAGACCCAGTACTTC
.	TRBJ1-2	TRBV3-1/TRBV3-2	.	CASSQPLGEDNYGYTF	TGTGCCAGCAGCCAACCCCTGGGGGAGGACAACTATGGCTACACCTTC
.	TRBJ2-3	TRBV20-1	.	CSVPNQDTQYF	TGCAGTGTTCCCAATCAAGATACGCAGTATTTT
.	TRBJ1-1	TRBV5-1	.	CASRWSTGMNTEAFF	TGCGCCAGCAGGTGGTCAACGGGAATGAACACTGAAGCTTTCTTT
.	TRBJ1-5	TRBV5-1	TRBD1	CASSQTGGNQPQHF	TGCGCCAGCAGCCAGACAGGGGGCAATCAGCCCCAGCATTTT
once	TRBJ2-3	TRBV28	TRBD2	CASSFSGGGADTQYF	TGTGCCAGCAGTTTTAGCGGGGGGGGTGCAGATACGCAGTATTTT
.	TRBJ1-1	TRBV29-1	TRBD1	CSATTGGMTEAFF	TGCAGCGCTACGACAGGGGGCATGACTGAAGCTTTCTTT
.	TRBJ1-6	TRBV5-1	TRBD1	CASSLASAGGFSPLHF	TGCGCCAGCAGCTTGGCCAGCGCAGGGGGTTTTTCACCCCTCCACTTT
.	TRBJ2-1	TRBV6-5	.	CASRQAGGRTEQFF	TGTGCCAGCCGCCAGGCCGGGGGGCGAACTGAGCAGTTCTTC
.	TRBJ2-5	TRBV21-1	.	CASSKLSPTAVGAGETQYF	TGTGCCAGCAGCAAACTTTCCCCAACAGCGGTGGGGGCAGGGGAGACCCAGTACTTC
.	TRBJ2-1	TRBV20-1	.	CSASQLVGSGEQFF	TGCAGTGCTAGTCAGTTAGTCGGATCGGGTGAGCAGTTCTTC
.	TRBJ2-7	TRBV3-1/TRBV3-2	.	CASSLRGASYEQYF	TGTGCCAGCAGCCTGCGGGGCGCCTCCTACGAGCAGTACTTC
.	TRBJ2-5	TRBV7-9	TRBD1	CASSLWSGQKETQYF	TGTGCCAGCAGCTTATGGTCGGGACAGAAGGAGACCCAGTACTTC
.	TRBJ2-1	TRBV4-1	TRBD2	CASSQVLADYNEQFF	TGCGCCAGCAGCCAAGTACTAGCGGACTACAATGAGCAGTTCTTC
.	TRBJ1-2	TRBV6-5	TRBD1	CAIKDRGLDYGYTF	TGTGCCATCAAGGACAGGGGGCTTGACTATGGCTACACCTTC
.	TRBJ2-7	TRBV18	TRBD1	CASSPGTGVGEQYF	TGTGCCAGCTCACCCGGGACAGGGGTTGGCGAGCAGTACTTC
.	TRBJ1-5	TRBV12-3/TRBV12-4	TRBD1	CASNPTGNQPQHF	TGTGCCAGCAATCCGACAGGGAATCAGCCCCAGCATTTT
.	TRBJ2-7	TRBV12-5	TRBD1	CASPGQGTYEQYF	TGTGCTAGCCCGGGACAGGGGACCTACGAGCAGTACTTC
.	TRBJ1-1	TRBV5-6	.	CASSLNYRVNTEAFF	TGTGCCAGCAGCCTGAATTACAGGGTGAACACTGAAGCTTTCTTT
.	TRBJ1-2	TRBV3-1/TRBV3-2	.	CASSLGRDIVAGYTF	TGTGCCAGCAGCCTTGGACGGGATATCGTGGCTGGCTACACCTTC
.	TRBJ1-5	TRBV18	.	CASSQESNQPQHF	TGTGCCAGCTCACAGGAGAGCAATCAGCCCCAGCATTTT
.	TRBJ1-2	TRBV19	TRBD1	CASSIEIWDRVRYGYTF	TGTGCCAGTAGTATAGAAATCTGGGACAGAGTACGCTATGGCTACACCTTC
.	TRBJ1-3	TRBV18	.	CASSPSRSVSGNTIYF	TGTGCCAGCTCACCCAGTCGCAGTGTGTCTGGAAACACCATATATTTT
once	TRBJ1-2	TRBV9	TRBD1	CASNPDRGRGYTF	TGTGCCAGCAACCCGGACAGGGGGCGCGGCTACACCTTC
.	TRBJ2-5	TRBV30	TRBD2	CAWSVGLAEETQYF	TGTGCCTGGAGCGTGGGACTAGCGGAAGAGACCCAGTACTTC
.	TRBJ1-1	TRBV10-3	TRBD1	CATRDRLNTEAFF	TGTGCCACACGGGACAGGTTGAACACTGAAGCTTTCTTT
.	TRBJ2-6	TRBV6-1	TRBD1	CASSARQGRYSGANVLTF	TGTGCCAGCAGTGCGAGACAGGGAAGGTACTCTGGGGCCAACGTCCTGACTTTC
.	TRBJ1-2	TRBV5-4	TRBD1	CASSYGLQGAGYGYTF	TGTGCCAGCAGCTACGGCCTACAGGGGGCGGGCTATGGCTACACCTTC
once	TRBJ2-7	TRBV28	TRBD1	CASRAPGTGGYEQYF	TGTGCCAGCCGTGCTCCCGGGACAGGGGGTTACGAGCAGTACTTC
.	TRBJ2-7	TRBV5-6	TRBD2	CASRGLAAYEQYF	TGTGCCAGCAGGGGACTAGCGGCCTACGAGCAGTACTTC
.	TRBJ2-7	TRBV5-6	TRBD1	CASSSPGQASYEQYF	TGTGCCAGCAGCTCCCCGGGACAGGCCTCCTACGAGCAGTACTTC
once	TRBJ2-5	TRBV19	.	CASSIVSTPETQYF	TGTGCCAGTAGTATAGTGAGTACCCCAGAGACCCAGTACTTC
few	TRBJ2-7	TRBV11-2	.	CASSLAQDEQYF	TGTGCCAGCAGCTTAGCTCAGGACGAGCAGTACTTC
.	TRBJ1-4	TRBV28	.	CASSLPAGANEKLFF	TGTGCCAGCAGTCTACCGGCGGGTGCCAATGAAAAACTGTTTTTT
few	TRBJ2-7	TRBV5-1	TRBD1	CASSLGGTGDVEQYF	TGCGCCAGCAGCTTAGGCGGGACAGGGGATGTCGAGCAGTACTTC
.	TRBJ1-5	TRBV12-3/TRBV12-4	TRBD1	CASRNRGNQPQHF	TGTGCCAGCAGAAACAGGGGAAATCAGCCCCAGCATTTT